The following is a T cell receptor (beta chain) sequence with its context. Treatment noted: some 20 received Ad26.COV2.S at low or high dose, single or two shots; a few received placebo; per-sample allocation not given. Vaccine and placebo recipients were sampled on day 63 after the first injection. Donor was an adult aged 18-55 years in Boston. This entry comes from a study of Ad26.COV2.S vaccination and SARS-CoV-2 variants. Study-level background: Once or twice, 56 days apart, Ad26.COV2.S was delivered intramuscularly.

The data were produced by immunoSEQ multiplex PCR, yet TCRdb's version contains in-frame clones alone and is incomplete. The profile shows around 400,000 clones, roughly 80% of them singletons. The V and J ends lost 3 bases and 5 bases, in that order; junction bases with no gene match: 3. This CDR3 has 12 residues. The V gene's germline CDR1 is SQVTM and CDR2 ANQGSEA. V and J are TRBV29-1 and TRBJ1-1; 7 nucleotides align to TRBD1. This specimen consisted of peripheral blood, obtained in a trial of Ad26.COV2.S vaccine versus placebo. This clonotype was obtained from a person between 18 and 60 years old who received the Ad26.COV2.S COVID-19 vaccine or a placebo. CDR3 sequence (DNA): TGCAGCGTTGATGACAGGGAGACTGAAGCTTTCTTT. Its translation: CSVDDRETEAFF.